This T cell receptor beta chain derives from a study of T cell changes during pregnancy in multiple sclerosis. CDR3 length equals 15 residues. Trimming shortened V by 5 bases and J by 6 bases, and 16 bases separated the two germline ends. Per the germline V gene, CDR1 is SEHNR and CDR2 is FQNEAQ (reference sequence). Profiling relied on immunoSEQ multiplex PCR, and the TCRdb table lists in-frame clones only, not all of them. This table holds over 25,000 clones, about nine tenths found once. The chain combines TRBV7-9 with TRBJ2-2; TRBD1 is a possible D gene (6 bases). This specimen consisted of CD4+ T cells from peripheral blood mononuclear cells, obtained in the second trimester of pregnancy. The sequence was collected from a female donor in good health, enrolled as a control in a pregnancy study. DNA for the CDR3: TGTGCCAGCAGCCCGTGGGCAGGGGAAGCCGGGGAGCTGTTTTTT. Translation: CASSPWAGEAGELFF. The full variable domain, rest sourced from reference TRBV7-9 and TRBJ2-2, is DTGVSQNPRHKITKRGQNVTFRCDPISEHNRLYWYRQTLGQGPEFLTYFQNEAQLEKSRLLSDRFSAERPKGSFSTLEIQRTEQGDSAMYLCASSPWAGEAGELFFGEGSRLTVL.